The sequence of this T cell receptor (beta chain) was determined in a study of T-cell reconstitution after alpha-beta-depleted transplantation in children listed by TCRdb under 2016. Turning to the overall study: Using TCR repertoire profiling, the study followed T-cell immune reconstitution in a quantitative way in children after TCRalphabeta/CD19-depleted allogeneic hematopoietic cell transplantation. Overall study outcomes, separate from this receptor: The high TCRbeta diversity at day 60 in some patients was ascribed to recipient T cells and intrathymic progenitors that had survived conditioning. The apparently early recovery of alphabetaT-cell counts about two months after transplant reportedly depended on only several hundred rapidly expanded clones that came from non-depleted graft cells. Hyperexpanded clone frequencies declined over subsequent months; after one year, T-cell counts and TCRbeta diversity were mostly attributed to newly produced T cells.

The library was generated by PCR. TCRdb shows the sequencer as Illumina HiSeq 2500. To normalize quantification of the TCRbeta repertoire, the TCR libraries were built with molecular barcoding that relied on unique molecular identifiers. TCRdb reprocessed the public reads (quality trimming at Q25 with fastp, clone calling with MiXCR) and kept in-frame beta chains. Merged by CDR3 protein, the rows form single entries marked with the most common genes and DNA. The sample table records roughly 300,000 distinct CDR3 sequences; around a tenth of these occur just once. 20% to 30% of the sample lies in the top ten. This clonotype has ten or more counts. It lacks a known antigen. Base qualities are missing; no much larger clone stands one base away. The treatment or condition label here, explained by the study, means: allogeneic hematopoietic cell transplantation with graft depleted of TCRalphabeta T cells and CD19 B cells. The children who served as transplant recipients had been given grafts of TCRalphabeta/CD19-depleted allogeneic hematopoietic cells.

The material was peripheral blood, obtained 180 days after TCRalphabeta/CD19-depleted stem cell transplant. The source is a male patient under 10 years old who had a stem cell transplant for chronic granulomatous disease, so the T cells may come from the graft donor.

The DNA reads TGTGCCAGCAGTGTCAGGCCATACGAGCAGTACTTC. Translated, it gives CASSVRPYEQYF. This chain is built from TRBV6-2 or TRBV6-3 and TRBJ2-7, with no confident D gene call. Inclusive of the bounding cysteine and phenylalanine, the CDR3 is 12 residues long. Just CDR3 DNA is preserved here, 36 bases in frame from base 1. CDR1 and CDR2, per the germline V gene, are MNHEY and SVGEGT. Trimming at the junction amounts to 5 bases on V and 4 bases on J, and the germline ends lie 9 bases apart.